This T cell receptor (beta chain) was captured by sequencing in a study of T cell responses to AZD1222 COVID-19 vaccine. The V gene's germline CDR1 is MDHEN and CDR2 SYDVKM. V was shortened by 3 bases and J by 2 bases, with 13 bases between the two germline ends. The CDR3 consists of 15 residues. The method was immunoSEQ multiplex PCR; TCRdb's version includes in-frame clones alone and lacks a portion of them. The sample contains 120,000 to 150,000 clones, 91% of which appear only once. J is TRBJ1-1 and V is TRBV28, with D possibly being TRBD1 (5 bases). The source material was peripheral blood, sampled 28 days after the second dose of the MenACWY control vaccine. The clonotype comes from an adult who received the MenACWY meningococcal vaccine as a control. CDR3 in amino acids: CASSFMRTTNTEAFF. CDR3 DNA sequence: TGTGCCAGCAGTTTCATGCGGACAACCAACACTGAAGCTTTCTTT.